One sample yielded the 26 T cell receptor beta chains listed below, sequenced in a study of tumor-infiltrating lymphocytes in primary liver carcinoma. Each 20-30 mg portion of unsorted bulk tissue served as the source for co-extraction of RNA and DNA. From approximately 0.5 ug of total RNA, TCR beta-specific cDNA was reverse-transcribed using a constant-region primer. Modified slightly, ARM-PCR produced TCR beta libraries over three nested multiplex PCR rounds. Forward primers for TRBV1-TRBV30 and a C-beta reverse primer served the first two PCR rounds, at 10 cycles each. TCRdb re-called the multiplex PCR reads through MiXCR, storing one row per CDR3 protein. The table shows roughly 100,000 distinct CDR3 sequences, with around 84% occurring only once. The source material was liver tumor tissue from sampling region 3. Subset denoted: tumor region T3, left-lateral pole. The receptor set was obtained from a man aged 40-50 years with primary liver carcinoma and hepatitis B virus infection.

About this clonotype: Mismatch with germline at one junction end may stem from a read error. The rearrangement links TRBV5-1 to TRBJ2-1, with TRBD2 identical over 8 bases. CDR3 size: 14 residues. In germline, CDR1 is SGHRS, CDR2 YFSETQ. Here the CDR3 DNA reads TGCACCAGCAACTTGGCGGGGGGCTACAATGAGCAGTTCTTC. Its protein product is CTSNLAGGYNEQFF.

With regard to this clonotype: This is likely a read error, given that the CDR3 carries no conserved phenylalanine or tryptophan at its end. It is unclear where the CDR3 begins or ends on the DNA, so no DNA is shown, and the CDR3 is as TCRdb lists it. The V and J genes are TRBV11-1 and TRBJ1-6; TRBD1 is the table's D call and was not checked against the DNA. The CDR3 length is 13 residues, termini included. Germline assignment: CDR1 SGHAT and CDR2 FQDESV (reference sequence). The CDR3 reads CASSRTLVSRHHC.

This clonotype has only one observation. Likely a read error: the CDR3 ends without its conserved phenylalanine or tryptophan. The chain is built from TRBV10-3 and TRBJ1-2; 9 bases are shared with TRBD1. Germline-derived CDR1 and CDR2 are ENHRY and SYGVKD. The CDR3 length is 15 residues. Here the CDR3 reads CVISDLRDRESGYTL. The CDR3 nucleotides read TGTGTCATCAGTGATCTCCGGGACAGGGAGTCTGGCTACACCTTA.

On this clonotype: One end of the junction is discordant with germline, which a read error may explain. This rearrangement joins TRBV4-1 to TRBJ1-5; D unclear. Looked up from germline, CDR1 is MGHRA and CDR2 is YSYEKL. The CDR3 is made up of 15 amino acids. The CDR3 protein is CASGPIERSNQPLHF. In nucleotides, the CDR3 is TGCGCCAGCGGTCCCATAGAGAGGAGCAATCAGCCCCTGCATTTT.

Note on this clonotype: One end of the junction is discordant with germline, which a read error may explain. The chain joins TRBV6-2 or TRBV6-3 to TRBJ2-7, with TRBD2 identical over 7 bases. Germline CDR1 reads MNHEY; CDR2 reads SVGEGT. The CDR3 loop spans 13 amino acids. CDR3: CASSYSRLAGVEF. CDR3 DNA sequence: TGTGCCAGCAGTTACTCGCGACTAGCAGGAGTCGAATTC.

V and J are TRBV7-2 and TRBJ2-7; D unresolved. Germline V CDR1 and CDR2: SGHTA, FQGNSA. There are 13 residues in the CDR3. V was trimmed by 6 bases and J by 12 bases, leaving 21 bases between them. CDR3 sequence reads: CASRGRLSERVYF. The CDR3 DNA is TGTGCCAGCAGAGGGCGGTTGAGCGAGCGAGTGTACTTC.

With regard to this clonotype: The germline gene is not matched at one end of the junction; a read error may be the cause. The V call is TRBV5-1, the J call TRBJ2-7, with D perhaps TRBD1 or TRBD2 (6 bases each). This CDR3 has 13 amino acids. Germline V gene data show CDR1 as SGHRS and CDR2 as YFSETQ. The CDR3 reads CTSSLQGTYERYF. The CDR3 nucleotides are TGCACCAGCAGCTTGCAGGGGACTTACGAGCGGTACTTC.

Remarks on this clonotype: The junction departs from germline at one end; a sequencing error may be responsible. The chain has TRBV29-1 and TRBJ1-5, with D perhaps TRBD1 (6 bases). Looked up from germline, CDR1 is SQVTM and CDR2 is ANQGSEA. The CDR3 extends over 13 amino acids. The CDR3 DNA reads as TGCAGCGCCGGAGGGGGAGCGAATCAGTCCCGGCACTTT. As protein: CSAGGGANQSRHF.

In the case of this clonotype: The CDR3 carries no conserved terminal phenylalanine or tryptophan, so it likely arises from a read error. The gene calls are TRBV20-1 and TRBJ2-2, with 7 bases lining up with TRBD2. Germline V gene lookup returns CDR1 DFQATT and CDR2 SNEGSKA (reference sequence). The CDR3 spans 14 residues. Trimming at V came to 4 bases and at J to 4 bases, leaving 6 bases not matched to a gene. The CDR3: CSAIGGRATGELFL. CDR3 coding DNA: TGCAGTGCTATAGGAGGGAGGGCCACCGGGGAGCTGTTTCTT.

CDR3 nucleotide sequence: TGCAGCGTTGATGCGGAAGAAAGGGTCGATGGCTACACCTTC. Its protein is CSVDAEERVDGYTF. The J gene is TRBJ1-2, the V gene TRBV29-1; D is unclear. Germline V lookup: CDR1 SQVTM, CDR2 ANQGSEA. Trimming left V 3 bases short and J 6 bases short, with 17 bases between. This CDR3 is built from 14 residues. The whole variable domain, filled in from reference TRBV29-1 and TRBJ1-2, reads SAVISQKPSRDICQRGTSLTIQCQVDSQVTMMFWYRQQPGQSLTLIATANQGSEATYESGFVIDKFPISRPNLTFSTLTVSNMSPEDSSIYLCSVDAEERVDGYTFGSGTRLTVV.

A note on this clonotype: One end of the junction varies from germline; a read error may be responsible. This chain links TRBV4-3 with TRBJ2-1; no firm D call. From germline, CDR1 is LGHNA and CDR2 YSLEER. The CDR3 runs 16 residues. CDR3 sequence: CTSSQFPPPAENEQLF. The CDR3 DNA follows: TGCACCAGCAGCCAATTCCCCCCCCCGGCGGAGAATGAGCAGTTATTC.

By proportion, this clonotype is medium-sized. The V call is TRBV12-3 or TRBV12-4, the J call TRBJ2-6; no clear D. This CDR3 comprises 13 residues. V was trimmed by 7 bases and J by 0 bases, leaving 4 bases between them. Written as DNA, the CDR3 is TGTGCCAGCACCATCTCTGGGGCCAACGTCCTGACTTTC. Protein product: CASTISGANVLTF.

A remark on this clonotype: No conserved phenylalanine or tryptophan ends this CDR3, so it is likely a read error. Because the CDR3's place on the DNA is in doubt, the DNA is left out and the CDR3 is given as listed by TCRdb. This chain joins TRBV6-6 and TRBJ1-1; the D call of TRBD1 is as the table states it, not checked on the DNA. Inclusive of both ends, the CDR3 amounts to 16 amino acids. CDR1 and CDR2 from the germline V gene are MNHNY and SVGAGI (reference sequence). CDR3 region: CASSYAPGTGGPEVFL.

This sequence joins TRBV6-1 and TRBJ2-1; D gene uncertain. CDR1 MNHNS and CDR2 SASEGT come from the germline V gene. This CDR3 contains 16 residues. Deletions cut 1 base from V and 8 bases from J, with 18 bases between. As DNA, the CDR3 is TGTGCCAGCAGTGAAGAAGTCCGAGGAGTTTTCTATGAGCAGTTCTTC. It translates to CASSEEVRGVFYEQFF.

V gene TRBV4-1 combines with J gene TRBJ2-1; D is possibly TRBD1 or TRBD2 (5 bases each). Germline loops: CDR1 MGHRA, CDR2 YSYEKL. The CDR3 is 14 amino acids. The CDR3 sequence: CTGGQVEGWTEQFF. The CDR3 DNA follows: TGCACCGGCGGCCAAGTTGAGGGGTGGACTGAGCAGTTCTTC.

This clonotype was detected a few times. Sequence at one end of the junction differs from germline and may be a read error. The chain joins TRBV14 to TRBJ2-1; D not certain. This CDR3 is built from 16 residues. The V gene's germline CDR1 is SGHDN and CDR2 FVKESK. The CDR3 DNA sequence: TGTGCCGGCAGTACCGTAGCTGGATGGGTAAACAATGAGCAGTTCTTC. It yields the protein CAGSTVAGWVNNEQFF. Based on the CDR3 plus reference TRBV14 and TRBJ2-1, the full variable domain is EAGVTQFPSHSVIEKGQTVTLRCDPISGHDNLYWYRRVMGKEIKFLLHFVKESKQDESGMPNNRFLAERTGGTYSTLKVQPAELEDSGVYFCAGSTVAGWVNNEQFFGPGTRLTVL.

Remarks on this clonotype: Because it lacks the conserved phenylalanine or tryptophan at the end, this CDR3 is likely a read error. V usage is TRBV11-1 and J usage is TRBJ1-1; D ambiguous. V lost 2 bases, J lost 8 bases, and 15 bases lay in between. The CDR3 consists of 14 residues. The V gene's germline CDR1 is SGHAT and CDR2 FQDESV (reference sequence). In nucleotides, the CDR3 is TGTGCCAGCAGCTTAAGTCGAGGGATAGCCGAAGCTTTCATT. Its protein is CASSLSRGIAEAFI.

At least ten counts were recorded for this clonotype. The chain employs TRBV28 and TRBJ1-1; tentative D call: TRBD1 (5 bases). Germline V lookup: CDR1 MDHEN, CDR2 SYDVKM. Trimming pared 6 bases from V and 4 bases from J, leaving 18 bases between. The CDR3 has 15 amino acids. The CDR3 DNA reads as TGTGCCAGCAGCCCCCTACGGGGGGTACGCACTGAAGCTTTCTTT. Its translation: CASSPLRGVRTEAFF.

Points on this clonotype: Sequence at one end of the junction differs from germline and may be a read error. The genes are TRBV6-5 and TRBJ2-6, with D possibly matching TRBD1 (5 bases). Germline values: CDR1 MNHEY, CDR2 SVGAGI. The CDR3 runs 17 residues. DNA of the CDR3: TGTGCCAGCAGTTTGGGTTCTGGATCCTCTGGGGCCAACGTCTTGATTTTC. Translation: CASSLGSGSSGANVLIF.

A word on this clonotype: A much larger clone differs from this one at a single base, so this may be a read error. The V gene is TRBV29-1, the J gene TRBJ2-7, with TRBD1 as a possible D gene (6 bases). The V end lost 7 bases, the J end lost 3 bases, and 16 bases lay between the germline ends. Germline V CDR1 and CDR2: SQVTM, ANQGSEA. There are 13 residues in the CDR3. CDR3 nucleotides: TGCAGCGCCCAACAGGGCACAAACTACGAGCAGTACTTC. Residues: CSAQQGTNYEQYF.

This clonotype was seen once. A read error is likely, as this CDR3 ends without the conserved phenylalanine or tryptophan. The limits of the CDR3 on the DNA are not certain, so only TCRdb's listed CDR3 is given. The chain joins TRBV29-1 to TRBJ2-5. Looked up from germline, CDR1 is SQVTM and CDR2 is ANQGSEA. Inclusive of both ends, the CDR3 amounts to 14 amino acids. The CDR3 loop is CSVEDPSVQETRYL.

The chain carries TRBV6-5 and TRBJ1-1; D is ambiguous. The V and J ends lost 8 bases and 11 bases respectively, with 18 bases between them. The germline CDR1 and CDR2 sequences are MNHEY and SVGAGI. The CDR3 is 12 amino acids. Here the CDR3 reads CASLSYGESAFF. The CDR3, as DNA: TGTGCCAGCCTTTCCTATGGTGAGAGTGCTTTCTTT.

On this clonotype itself: At one end the junction does not follow the germline gene, possibly because of a read error. The chain is built from TRBV6-5 and TRBJ1-1; 9 nucleotides line up with TRBD1. Germline CDR1 reads MNHEY; CDR2 reads SVGAGI. The CDR3 has 16 residues. The CDR3 spells CANSSYRGLREAEVFF. The CDR3 DNA reads as TGTGCCAACAGTTCGTACAGGGGGCTTAGGGAGGCTGAAGTTTTCTTT.

This chain uses TRBV29-1 with TRBJ2-1; 10 bases align to TRBD2. CDR1 and CDR2 (germline): SQVTM, ANQGSEA. This CDR3 contains 16 residues. Germline trimming cut 6 bases from V and 5 bases from J; bases unmatched to any gene: 13. CDR3 nucleotide sequence: TGCAGCGTCGTCGGACTAGCGGATCCGGCCGACAATGAGCAGTTCTTC. Its protein is CSVVGLADPADNEQFF.

In regard to this clonotype: One junction end does not reproduce the germline sequence, and a read error may be involved. The gene calls are TRBV29-1 and TRBJ2-1; D is possibly TRBD2 (6 bases). The CDR3 is made up of 16 amino acids. Germline CDR1 and CDR2: SQVTM and ANQGSEA. The CDR3 reads CSIEFGSRRITDEQFF. The DNA of the CDR3 is TGCAGCATTGAATTCGGGAGCAGGAGGATAACCGATGAGCAGTTTTTC.

This clonotype turned up a few times. The chain has TRBV20-1 and TRBJ2-7, with D tentatively TRBD1 (6 bases). With 6 bases removed from V and 3 bases from J, the gap between germline ends came to 12 bases. This CDR3 is 12 amino acids long. Looked up from germline, CDR1 is DFQATT and CDR2 is SNEGSKA (reference sequence). CDR3 amino acids: CSAGGRIYEQYF. For the CDR3, the DNA is TGCAGTGCAGGGGGAAGGATCTACGAGCAGTACTTC.